These 10 T cell receptor beta chains were all obtained from the same sample, sequenced in a study of Ad26.COV2.S vaccination and SARS-CoV-2 variants. Sample treatment: 15 to 20 received Ad26.COV2.S at low or high dose, single or two shots; 5 received placebo; per-sample allocation not given. Vaccine and placebo recipients were sampled on day 63 after the first injection. Measured with immunoSEQ multiplex PCR; TCRdb has only the in-frame clones, and not every one. The sample has 410,000 or so clones, 90% seen once. Here the sequenced sample was peripheral blood, taken in a trial of Ad26.COV2.S vaccine versus placebo. The source is a person aged 18-65 years who received the Ad26.COV2.S COVID-19 vaccine or a placebo.

This CDR3 reads CASSLMGARNYGYTF. CDR3 DNA: TGTGCCAGCAGCTTAATGGGGGCGCGTAACTATGGCTACACCTTC. The chain recombines TRBV5-5 with TRBJ1-2; TRBD1 is a possible D gene (6 bases). Germline lookup yields CDR1 SGHKS and CDR2 YYEKEE (reference sequence). V lost 2 bases to trimming and J lost 1 base, with 12 bases between them. The CDR3 is made up of 15 amino acids. Looking up the rest from reference TRBV5-5 and TRBJ1-2 gives the full variable domain: DAGVTQSPTHLIKTRGQQVTLRCSPISGHKSVSWYQQVLGQGPQFIFQYYEKEERGRGNFPDRFSARQFPNYSSELNVNALLLGDSALYLCASSLMGARNYGYTFGSGTRLTVV.

V gene TRBV9 combines with J gene TRBJ2-3, with D possibly TRBD1 on 6 matching bases. Trimming stripped 0 bases from V and 5 bases from J, with 10 bases between. The germline V gene encodes CDR1 SGDLS and CDR2 YYNGEE. The length of the CDR3 is 14 residues. Here the CDR3 DNA reads TGTGCCAGCAGCGTAGGGACAGCCGGAGATACGCAGTATTTT. This translates into CASSVGTAGDTQYF.

This clone was seen just once. This chain links TRBV4-3 with TRBJ2-5; no reliable D call. The CDR3 covers 14 residues. Germline CDR1 LGHNA, CDR2 YSLEER. Trimming shortened V by 0 bases and J by 2 bases, and 7 bases separated the two germline ends. CDR3 in DNA: TGCGCCAGCAGCCAAGATTTGCGGCAAGAGACCCAGTACTTC. Protein: CASSQDLRQETQYF.

The chain uses TRBV12-3 or TRBV12-4 and TRBJ2-1; D remains unclear. CDR3 length equals 12 residues. Trimming took off 5 bases at V and 2 bases at J, with 4 bases between the two ends. The CDR3, as DNA: TGTGCCAGCAGTACGACCTACAATGAGCAGTTCTTC. It translates to CASSTTYNEQFF.

For this clone: This specimen includes other DNA sequences encoding the same CDR3. The rearrangement joins TRBV7-9 to TRBJ1-4; TRBD1 matches 9 bases. Trimming at V came to 6 bases and at J to 4 bases, leaving 3 bases not matched to a gene. Germline-derived CDR1 and CDR2 are SEHNR and FQNEAQ (reference sequence). The CDR3 has 14 amino acids. CDR3 loop: CASSLGQGNEKLFF. CDR3 bases: TGTGCCAGCAGTCTGGGACAGGGTAATGAAAAACTGTTTTTT.

The chain is built from TRBV7-8 and TRBJ1-2; 7 bases match TRBD1. V trimming: 5 bases; J trimming: 1 base; junction bases outside the gene matches: 7. In germline, CDR1 is SGHVS, CDR2 FQNEAQ. This CDR3 comprises 15 residues. The CDR3 reads CASSPRDSSNYGYTF. The CDR3, as DNA: TGTGCCAGCAGCCCTAGGGACAGCAGTAACTATGGCTACACCTTC.

The chain links TRBV14 to TRBJ2-7, with 8 bases that match TRBD1. Germline V gene sequence: CDR1 SGHDN, CDR2 FVKESK. CDR3 length equals 13 residues. V was pared by 4 bases and J by 6 bases, with 5 bases of the junction left unmatched. The CDR3 spells CASSLWTGREQYF. DNA of the CDR3: TGTGCCAGCAGCCTCTGGACAGGGCGCGAGCAGTACTTC.

The gene calls are TRBV9 and TRBJ2-5, with 8 bases that match TRBD2. Germline lookup yields CDR1 SGDLS and CDR2 YYNGEE. Trimming at V came to 0 bases and at J to 5 bases, leaving 3 bases not matched to a gene. The CDR3 is made up of 14 amino acids. CDR3 sequence: CASSVEASGETQYF. The CDR3 DNA is TGTGCCAGCAGCGTAGAGGCTAGCGGGGAGACCCAGTACTTC.

The chain recombines TRBV19 with TRBJ2-2; D is ambiguous. The CDR3 runs 15 residues. V was pared by 3 bases and J by 0 bases, with 8 bases between. Germline-derived CDR1 and CDR2 are LNHDA and SQIVND (reference sequence). Written as DNA, the CDR3 is TGTGCCAGTAGTATTACACACGCGAACACCGGGGAGCTGTTTTTT. Protein: CASSITHANTGELFF. The full variable domain, completed using reference TRBV19 and TRBJ2-2, is DGGITQSPKYLFRKEGQNVTLSCEQNLNHDAMYWYRQDPGQGLRLIYYSQIVNDFQKGDIAEGYSVSREKKESFPLTVTSAQKNPTAFYLCASSITHANTGELFFGEGSRLTVL.

The chain combines TRBV3-1 (or the pseudogene TRBV3-2) with TRBJ1-1; D remains unclear. CDR3 size: 16 residues. Trimming shortened V by 1 base and J by 0 bases, and 12 bases separated the two germline ends. The germline CDR1 and CDR2 sequences are LGHDT and YNNKEL (reference sequence). The CDR3 DNA is TGTGCCAGCAGCCAAGCTGGGGAGGCCCTGAACACTGAAGCTTTCTTT. Protein sequence: CASSQAGEALNTEAFF.